The 27 T cell receptor beta chains presented below share a single source sample, sequenced in a study of blood T cell repertoires in COVID-19. Profiled with immunoSEQ multiplex PCR; TCRdb holds only in-frame clones, not every one. Here the sample spans about 400,000 clones, about 90% being singletons. Sequenced: peripheral blood. The receptors here all came from a man aged 40-49 years with acute or convalescent COVID-19.

J is TRBJ2-2 and V is TRBV14; D is possibly TRBD1 (5 bases). The CDR3 runs to 14 residues. V was pared by 1 base and J by 4 bases, with 7 bases between. The germline gives CDR1 SGHDN, CDR2 FVKESK. CDR3 loop: CASSQGQTTGELFF. The CDR3 DNA reads TGTGCCAGCAGCCAAGGACAGACCACCGGGGAGCTGTTTTTT.

V and J are TRBV6-5 and TRBJ1-1, with 9 bases that match TRBD1. Looked up from germline, CDR1 is MNHEY and CDR2 is SVGAGI. The CDR3 contains 15 residues. J lost 2 bases, V lost 7 bases, and 8 bases had no gene match. The CDR3 coding sequence is TGTGCCAGCACAAAATTGACAGGGGGAAACACTGAAGCTTTCTTT. It codes for CASTKLTGGNTEAFF.

The chain couples TRBV7-3 to TRBJ2-2, with 8 bases matching TRBD1. CDR3 length equals 16 residues. The germline V gene encodes CDR1 SGHTA and CDR2 FQGTGA. J lost 3 bases, V lost 5 bases, and 8 bases had no gene match. The CDR3 DNA reads TGTGCCAGCAGCGACAGGGGCGGGGACTACACCGGGGAGCTGTTTTTT. Translation: CASSDRGGDYTGELFF.

The chain has TRBV4-1 and TRBJ2-1; D is uncertain. V lost 1 base, J lost 2 bases, and 9 bases lay in between. Germline V gene lookup returns CDR1 MGHRA and CDR2 YSYEKL. This CDR3 has 15 residues. In DNA form, the CDR3 reads TGCGCCAGCAGCCAAGCGGCTAGTACCTACAATGAGCAGTTCTTC. Protein: CASSQAASTYNEQFF.

The V and J genes are TRBV6-2 or TRBV6-3 and TRBJ2-7; TRBD1 aligns across 9 bases. The germline V gene encodes CDR1 MNHEY and CDR2 SVGEGT. The V segment lost 2 bases and the J segment 2 bases; nucleotides outside the gene matches: 7. The CDR3 is 16 amino acids. The chain's CDR3 is CASSYGTGRSPYEQYF. CDR3 nucleotides: TGTGCCAGCAGTTACGGGACAGGGCGTTCCCCCTACGAGCAGTACTTC.

V and J are TRBV6-4 and TRBJ1-1; D unclear. The germline V gene encodes CDR1 MRHNA and CDR2 SNTAGT. The CDR3 is 13 amino acids. V gave up 3 bases and J gave up 3 bases, with 8 bases separating them. CDR3 nucleotide sequence: TGTGCCAGCAGTGAGGAGGCAGACACTGAAGCTTTCTTT. Its translation: CASSEEADTEAFF.

This clone was counted a single time. V and J are TRBV27 and TRBJ2-7; TRBD2 might be the D (5 bases). The CDR3 is 14 amino acids. The V and J ends lost 5 bases and 6 bases respectively, with 17 bases between them. Germline V gene data show CDR1 as MNHEY and CDR2 as SMNVEV (reference sequence). CDR3 region: CASSQGRDLGEQYF. DNA of the CDR3: TGTGCCAGCAGTCAAGGACGGGATTTGGGCGAGCAGTACTTC.

The chain recombines TRBV2 with TRBJ1-1, with a weak D call TRBD1 (5 bases). The CDR3 runs to 12 residues. CDR1 and CDR2 (germline): SNHLY, FYNNEI. Trimming stripped 6 bases from V and 4 bases from J, with 9 bases between. The CDR3 sequence: CASRGEGTEAFF. Here the CDR3 DNA reads TGTGCCAGCAGAGGGGAGGGCACTGAAGCTTTCTTT.

The CDR3 is CASSSHGTGSTDTQYF. In DNA, the CDR3 is TGTGCCAGCAGTTCCCACGGGACAGGGAGTACAGATACGCAGTATTTT. The chain is built from TRBV6-2 or TRBV6-3 and TRBJ2-3, with 9 positions matching TRBD1. Germline CDR1 and CDR2: MNHEY and SVGEGT. The V gene end was trimmed by 4 bases and the J gene end by 3 bases; junction bases not matched to a gene: 8. The CDR3 extends over 16 amino acids.

This sequence joins TRBV11-2 and TRBJ1-2; a weak D match, TRBD1 (6 bases). Trimming took off 5 bases at V and 6 bases at J, with 19 bases between the two ends. The CDR3 spans 15 residues. In germline, CDR1 is SGHAT, CDR2 FQNNGV. The CDR3 nucleotides are TGTGCCAGCAGCGCCCACCCGACAGGCCTAGATGGCTACACCTTC. The encoded protein is CASSAHPTGLDGYTF.

The gene calls are TRBV4-1 and TRBJ2-7; 7 bases fit TRBD1. Germline CDR1 reads MGHRA; CDR2 reads YSYEKL. V gave up 1 base and J gave up 2 bases; unmatched junction bases: 5. This CDR3 contains 15 residues. CDR3 nucleotide sequence: TGCGCCAGCAGCCAAGTACAGGGGTCTGCCTACGAGCAGTACTTC. It specifies CASSQVQGSAYEQYF.

The V call is TRBV5-1, the J call TRBJ2-7; 10 nucleotides align to TRBD1. The CDR3 covers 16 residues. Germline V lookup: CDR1 SGHRS, CDR2 YFSETQ. V lost 5 bases to trimming and J lost 6 bases; unmatched junction nucleotides: 14. The CDR3 loop reads CASSRLLGTGAPEQYF. Here the CDR3 DNA reads TGCGCCAGCAGTCGTTTGTTGGGGACAGGGGCTCCCGAGCAGTACTTC.

The chain uses TRBV7-9 and TRBJ2-1, with 8 bases matching TRBD1. CDR1 is SEHNR, CDR2 FQNEAQ, per germline (reference sequence). This CDR3 is 17 amino acids long. V lost 2 bases to trimming and J lost 6 bases; unmatched junction nucleotides: 12. The chain's CDR3 is CASSLPARTGSSNEQFF. CDR3 coding DNA: TGTGCCAGCAGCTTACCAGCTAGGACAGGGAGTTCCAATGAGCAGTTCTTC.

The chain employs TRBV27 and TRBJ2-7; the match to TRBD2 covers 13 bases. Per germline, CDR1 MNHEY and CDR2 SMNVEV (reference sequence). The CDR3 is 16 amino acids. The V gene end was trimmed by 6 bases and the J gene end by 2 bases; junction bases not matched to a gene: 7. The chain's CDR3 is CASRTYTSGRAYEQYF. CDR3 coding DNA: TGTGCCAGCAGGACCTACACTAGCGGGAGGGCCTACGAGCAGTACTTC.

The chain recombines TRBV28 with TRBJ1-1; maybe TRBD1 (5 bases). Trimming left V 8 bases short and J 0 bases short, with 22 bases between. The CDR3 is 17 amino acids. Per germline, CDR1 MDHEN and CDR2 SYDVKM. CDR3 nucleotide sequence: TGTGCCAGCCCTCCCTCCGTAGGGGCTGACATGAACACTGAAGCTTTCTTT. It specifies CASPPSVGADMNTEAFF.

The chain links TRBV4-2 to TRBJ2-5; the match to TRBD2 covers 10 bases. The CDR3 is 16 residues long. Germline assignment: CDR1 LGHNA and CDR2 YNFKEQ. The junction had 9 bases not matched to a gene; V was cut back by 3 bases and J by 5 bases. CDR3 loop: CASSQERGGVFETQYF. The CDR3 region has the DNA TGTGCCAGCAGCCAGGAGCGGGGGGGTGTCTTTGAGACCCAGTACTTC.

This clone was found a few times. V usage is TRBV6-6 and J usage is TRBJ1-2; 8 nucleotides match TRBD1. The germline V gene encodes CDR1 MNHNY and CDR2 SVGAGI (reference sequence). This CDR3 spans 14 amino acids. The ends lost 7 bases at V and 7 bases at J; junction bases unmatched: 11. The CDR3 DNA reads TGTGCCAGCACGGGATTACAGGGGGGAGGTGGCTACACCTTC. Its translation is CASTGLQGGGGYTF.

The chain carries TRBV9 and TRBJ2-3; the D gene is possibly TRBD2 (6 bases). Looked up from germline, CDR1 is SGDLS and CDR2 is YYNGEE. Deletions cut 0 bases from V and 2 bases from J, with 7 bases between. This CDR3 has 14 residues. CDR3 nucleotide sequence: TGTGCCAGCAGCGTAGGGGGGGACACAGATACGCAGTATTTT. Translated, it gives CASSVGGDTDTQYF.

V gene TRBV30 combines with J gene TRBJ2-1; TRBD2 matches at 10 bases. The CDR3 sequence is 16 residues long. Germline CDR1 GTSNPN, CDR2 SVGIG (reference sequence). Losses at the gene ends were 2 bases for V and 8 bases for J; bases not matched to a gene: 12. DNA of the CDR3: TGTGCCTGGAGTCCGAGACTAGCGGGCTTTTTAGATGAGCAGTTCTTC. This sequence encodes CAWSPRLAGFLDEQFF.

The chain's CDR3 is CASSPVPGQGTSSYNEQFF. DNA of the CDR3: TGTGCCAGTAGTCCCGTCCCGGGACAGGGAACTAGCTCCTACAATGAGCAGTTCTTC. The V gene is TRBV19, the J gene TRBJ2-1, with 9 bases lining up with TRBD1. V lost 5 bases, J lost 0 bases, and 14 bases stayed unmatched. Germline CDR1 LNHDA, CDR2 SQIVND (reference sequence). The CDR3 spans 19 residues.

The chain recombines TRBV19 with TRBJ1-4; 11 bases map to TRBD1. This CDR3 has 15 amino acids. Germline V gene sequence: CDR1 LNHDA, CDR2 SQIVND (reference sequence). The trim removed 4 bases at V and 10 bases at J, leaving 8 bases unmatched. The CDR3 DNA reads TGTGCCAGTAGTACCCCGGACAGGGGGCGCGGAAAACTGTTTTTT. It is translated as CASSTPDRGRGKLFF.

This clone was picked up one time. Other DNA sequences in the same sample also yield this CDR3. This chain joins TRBV5-6 and TRBJ1-3; D possibly corresponds to TRBD1 (6 bases). Trimming left V 4 bases short and J 2 bases short, with 10 bases between. The CDR3 is 14 residues long. Per germline, CDR1 SGHDT and CDR2 YYEEEE. The chain's CDR3 is CASSLTGTGNTIYF. The CDR3 DNA reads as TGTGCCAGCAGCCTTACAGGGACTGGAAACACCATATATTTT.

The V call is TRBV4-1, the J call TRBJ1-2; 7 positions agree with TRBD1. The germline V gene has CDR1 MGHRA and CDR2 YSYEKL. J was trimmed by 4 bases and V by 0 bases; bases with no gene match: 5. The CDR3 has 15 amino acids. The CDR3 loop reads CASSQEGGRAYGYTF. The CDR3 DNA reads as TGCGCCAGCAGCCAAGAAGGGGGCAGGGCCTATGGCTACACCTTC.

This clone was seen a handful of times. The chain links TRBV9 to TRBJ2-3, with 8 bases matching TRBD2. The germline gives CDR1 SGDLS, CDR2 YYNGEE. The CDR3 length is 16 residues. The V segment lost 0 bases and the J segment 1 base; nucleotides outside the gene matches: 4. The chain's CDR3 is CASSVEPAGGTDTQYF. The CDR3 DNA is TGTGCCAGCAGCGTAGAACCAGCGGGGGGCACAGATACGCAGTATTTT.

This clone has only a few counts. V gene TRBV30 combines with J gene TRBJ2-3; unclear D gene. Germline assignment: CDR1 GTSNPN and CDR2 SVGIG (reference sequence). Trimming took off 0 bases at V and 0 bases at J, with 7 bases between the two ends. This CDR3 contains 14 residues. In DNA, the CDR3 is TGTGCCTGGAGTGTCGGGTATAGCACAGATACGCAGTATTTT. Translating it yields CAWSVGYSTDTQYF. Looking up the rest from reference TRBV30 and TRBJ2-3 gives the full variable domain: SQTIHQWPATLVQPVGSPLSLECTVEGTSNPNLYWYRQAAGRGLQLLFYSVGIGQISSEVPQNLSASRPQDRQFILSSKKLLLSDSGFYLCAWSVGYSTDTQYFGPGTRLTVL.

The chain employs TRBV7-2 and TRBJ1-4; 7 bases are shared with TRBD1. The CDR3 length is 15 residues. J was trimmed by 4 bases and V by 5 bases; bases with no gene match: 7. CDR1 is SGHTA and CDR2 is FQGNSA in the germline V gene. The CDR3 DNA reads as TGTGCCAGCAGCGCCACCGGGACAGTTAATGAAAAACTGTTTTTT. It codes for CASSATGTVNEKLFF.

The CDR3 loop reads CASSYSLTDTQYF. The CDR3, as DNA: TGCGCCAGCAGTTACAGCCTCACAGATACGCAGTATTTT. V usage is TRBV4-1 and J usage is TRBJ2-3; D uncertain. There are 13 residues in the CDR3. Trimming removed 6 bases from V and 2 bases from J, with 9 bases in between. Germline V gene data show CDR1 as MGHRA and CDR2 as YSYEKL.